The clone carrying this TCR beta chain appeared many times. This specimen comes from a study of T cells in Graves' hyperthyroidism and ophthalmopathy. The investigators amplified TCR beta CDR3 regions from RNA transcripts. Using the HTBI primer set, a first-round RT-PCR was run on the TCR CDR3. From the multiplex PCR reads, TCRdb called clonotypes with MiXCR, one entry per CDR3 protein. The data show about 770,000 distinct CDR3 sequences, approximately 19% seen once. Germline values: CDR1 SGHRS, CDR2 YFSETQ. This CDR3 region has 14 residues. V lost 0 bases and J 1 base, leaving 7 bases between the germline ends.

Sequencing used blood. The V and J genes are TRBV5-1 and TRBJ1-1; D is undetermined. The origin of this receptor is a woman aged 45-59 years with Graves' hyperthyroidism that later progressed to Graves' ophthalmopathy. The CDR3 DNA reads TGCGCCAGCAGCTTGGAGCGGGGGAACACTGAAGCTTTCTTT. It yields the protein CASSLERGNTEAFF.